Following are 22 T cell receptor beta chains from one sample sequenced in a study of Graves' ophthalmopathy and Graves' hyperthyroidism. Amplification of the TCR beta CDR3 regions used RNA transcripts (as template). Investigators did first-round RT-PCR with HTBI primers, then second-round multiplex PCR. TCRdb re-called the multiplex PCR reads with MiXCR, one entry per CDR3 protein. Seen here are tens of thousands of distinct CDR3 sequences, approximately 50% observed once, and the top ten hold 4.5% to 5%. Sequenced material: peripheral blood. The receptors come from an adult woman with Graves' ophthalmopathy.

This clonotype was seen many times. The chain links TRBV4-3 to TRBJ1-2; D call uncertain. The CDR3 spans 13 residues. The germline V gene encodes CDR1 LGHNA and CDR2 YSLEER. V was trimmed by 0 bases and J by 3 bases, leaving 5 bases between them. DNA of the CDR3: TGCGCCAGCAGCCAAGAGGTGTACTATGGCTACACCTTC. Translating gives CASSQEVYYGYTF.

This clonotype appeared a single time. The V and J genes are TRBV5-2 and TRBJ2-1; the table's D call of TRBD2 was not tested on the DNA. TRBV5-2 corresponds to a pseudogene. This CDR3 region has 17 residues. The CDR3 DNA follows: TGTGCCAGCAACTTGGTAAACGGGAGGGTGTCCTACAATAAGCAGTTCTTC. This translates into CASNLVNGRVSYNKQFF.

CDR3 residues: CASSQETGGDGYF. The DNA for the CDR3 is TGCGCCAGCAGCCAAGAAACAGGGGGCGACGGGTATTTT. This rearrangement joins TRBV4-1 to TRBJ2-3; 9 nucleotides match TRBD1. The CDR3 extends over 13 amino acids. Germline loops: CDR1 MGHRA, CDR2 YSYEKL. The ends lost 0 bases at V and 14 bases at J; junction bases unmatched: 6.

The CDR3 reads CASSYGGGETQYF. In DNA form, the CDR3 reads TGTGCCAGCAGTTACGGCGGGGGAGAGACCCAGTACTTC. The chain combines TRBV6-5 with TRBJ2-5; 7 bases line up with TRBD2. Germline CDR1 and CDR2: MNHEY and SVGAGI. V lost 2 bases and J lost 4; bases outside the gene matches: 1. CDR3 length: 13 residues.

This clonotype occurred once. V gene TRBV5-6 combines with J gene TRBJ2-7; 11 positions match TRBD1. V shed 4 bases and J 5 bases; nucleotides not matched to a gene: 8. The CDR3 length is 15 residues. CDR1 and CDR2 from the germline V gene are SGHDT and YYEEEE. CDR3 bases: TGTGCCAGCAGCCAGGACAGGGGGCGGGAGGACGAGCAGTACTTC. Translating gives CASSQDRGREDEQYF.

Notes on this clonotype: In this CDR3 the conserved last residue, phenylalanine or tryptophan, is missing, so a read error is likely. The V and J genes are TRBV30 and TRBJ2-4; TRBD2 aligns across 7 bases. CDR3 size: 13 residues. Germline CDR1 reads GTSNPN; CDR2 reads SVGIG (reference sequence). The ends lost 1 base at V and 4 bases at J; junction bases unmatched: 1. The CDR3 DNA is TGTGCCTGGAGTGGGACTAGGAAAAACATTCAGTACTCC. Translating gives CAWSGTRKNIQYS.

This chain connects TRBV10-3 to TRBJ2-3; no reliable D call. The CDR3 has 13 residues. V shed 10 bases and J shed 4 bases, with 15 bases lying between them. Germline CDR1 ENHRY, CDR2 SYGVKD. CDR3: CATWGKSPDTQYF. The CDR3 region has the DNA TGTGCCACTTGGGGAAAGAGCCCAGATACGCAGTATTTT.

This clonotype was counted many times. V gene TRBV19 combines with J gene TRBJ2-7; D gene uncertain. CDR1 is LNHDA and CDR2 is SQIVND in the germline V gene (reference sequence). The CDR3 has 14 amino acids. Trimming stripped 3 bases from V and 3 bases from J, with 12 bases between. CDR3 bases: TGTGCCAGTAGTATTGGGCCACAAAGCTACGAGCAGTACTTC. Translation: CASSIGPQSYEQYF.

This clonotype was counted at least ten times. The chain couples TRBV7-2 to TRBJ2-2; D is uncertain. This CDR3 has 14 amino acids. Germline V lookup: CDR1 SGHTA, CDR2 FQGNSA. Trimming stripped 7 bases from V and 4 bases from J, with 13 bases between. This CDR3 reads CASTLSVGTGELFF. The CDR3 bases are TGTGCCAGCACCCTCTCAGTAGGCACCGGGGAGCTGTTTTTT.

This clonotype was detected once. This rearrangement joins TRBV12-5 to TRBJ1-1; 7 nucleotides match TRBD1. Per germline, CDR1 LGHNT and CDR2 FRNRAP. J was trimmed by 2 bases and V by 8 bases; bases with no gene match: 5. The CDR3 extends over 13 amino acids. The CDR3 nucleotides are TGTGCTAGTAAGGGACAGACAAACACTGAAGCTTTCTTT. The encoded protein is CASKGQTNTEAFF.

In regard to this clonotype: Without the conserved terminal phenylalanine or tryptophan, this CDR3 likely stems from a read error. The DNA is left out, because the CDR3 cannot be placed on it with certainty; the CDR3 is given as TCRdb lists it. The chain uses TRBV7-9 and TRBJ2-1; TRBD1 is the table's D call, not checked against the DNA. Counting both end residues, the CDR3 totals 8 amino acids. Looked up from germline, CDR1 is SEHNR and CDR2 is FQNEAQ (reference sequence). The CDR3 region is CASSVGDP.

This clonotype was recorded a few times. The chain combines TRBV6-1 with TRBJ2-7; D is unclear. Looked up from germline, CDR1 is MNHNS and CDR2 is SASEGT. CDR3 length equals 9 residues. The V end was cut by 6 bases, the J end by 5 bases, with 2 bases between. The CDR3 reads CASRDEQYV. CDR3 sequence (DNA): TGTGCCAGCAGGGACGAGCAGTACGTC.

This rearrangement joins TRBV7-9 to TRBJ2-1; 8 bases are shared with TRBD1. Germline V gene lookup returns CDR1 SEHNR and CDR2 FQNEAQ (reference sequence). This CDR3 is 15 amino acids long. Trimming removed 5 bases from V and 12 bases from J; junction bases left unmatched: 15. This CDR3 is CASSPYQGAGDTQFF. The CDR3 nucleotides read TGTGCCAGCAGCCCCTACCAGGGGGCCGGGGATACGCAGTTCTTC. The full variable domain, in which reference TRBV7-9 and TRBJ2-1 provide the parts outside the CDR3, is DTGVSQNPRHKITKRGQNVTFRCDPISEHNRLYWYRQTLGQGPEFLTYFQNEAQLEKSRLLSDRFSAERPKGSFSTLEIQRTEQGDSAMYLCASSPYQGAGDTQFFGPGTRLTVL.

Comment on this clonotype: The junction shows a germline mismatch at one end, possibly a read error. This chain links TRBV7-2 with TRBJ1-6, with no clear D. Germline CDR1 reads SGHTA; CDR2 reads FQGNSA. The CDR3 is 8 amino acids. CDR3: CASSREYF. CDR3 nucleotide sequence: TGTGCCAGCAGCCGGGAGTACTTT.

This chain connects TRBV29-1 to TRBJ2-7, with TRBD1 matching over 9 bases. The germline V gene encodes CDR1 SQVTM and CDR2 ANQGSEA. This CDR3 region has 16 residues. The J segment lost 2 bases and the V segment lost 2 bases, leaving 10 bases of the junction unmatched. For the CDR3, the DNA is TGCAGCGTTGAACTTGGGGGACAGGGCTCTCCCTACGAGCAGTACTTC. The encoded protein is CSVELGGQGSPYEQYF.

CDR3 amino acids: CASSDAGTGDSPLHF. CDR3 bases: TGTGCCAGCAGTGACGCCGGGACAGGGGATTCACCCCTCCACTTT. The chain carries TRBV25-1 and TRBJ1-6; 10 positions agree with TRBD1. CDR3 length: 15 amino acids. V shed 3 bases, J shed 8 bases, and the junction held 4 bases outside the gene matches. The germline V gene encodes CDR1 MGHDK and CDR2 SYGVNS.

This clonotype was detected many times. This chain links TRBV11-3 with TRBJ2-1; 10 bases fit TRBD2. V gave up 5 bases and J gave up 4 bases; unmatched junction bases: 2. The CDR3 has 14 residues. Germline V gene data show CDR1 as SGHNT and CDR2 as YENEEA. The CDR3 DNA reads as TGTGCCAGCAGCCGGACTAGCGGATACAATGAGCAGTTCTTC. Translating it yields CASSRTSGYNEQFF.

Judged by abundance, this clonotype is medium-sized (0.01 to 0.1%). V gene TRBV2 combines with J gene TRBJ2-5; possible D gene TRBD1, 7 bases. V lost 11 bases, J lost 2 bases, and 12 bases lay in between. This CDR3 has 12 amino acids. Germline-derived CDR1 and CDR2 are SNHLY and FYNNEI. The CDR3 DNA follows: TGTGCCGGAGGGACAGATCAAGAGACCCAGTACTTC. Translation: CAGGTDQETQYF.

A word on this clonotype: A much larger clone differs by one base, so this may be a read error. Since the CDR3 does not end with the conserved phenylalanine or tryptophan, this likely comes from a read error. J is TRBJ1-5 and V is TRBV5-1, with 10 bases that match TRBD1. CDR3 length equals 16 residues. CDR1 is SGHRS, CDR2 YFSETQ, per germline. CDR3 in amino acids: CAGSLTGTGDDQPQHL. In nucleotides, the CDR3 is TGCGCCGGCAGCTTAACCGGGACAGGGGATGATCAGCCCCAGCATTTG.

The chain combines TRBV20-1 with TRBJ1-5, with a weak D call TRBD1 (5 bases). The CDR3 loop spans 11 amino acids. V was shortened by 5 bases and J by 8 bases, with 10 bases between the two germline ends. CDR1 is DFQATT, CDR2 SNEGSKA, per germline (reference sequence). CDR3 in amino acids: CSAGAAEPQHF. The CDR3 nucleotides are TGCAGTGCTGGGGCAGCGGAGCCCCAGCATTTT.

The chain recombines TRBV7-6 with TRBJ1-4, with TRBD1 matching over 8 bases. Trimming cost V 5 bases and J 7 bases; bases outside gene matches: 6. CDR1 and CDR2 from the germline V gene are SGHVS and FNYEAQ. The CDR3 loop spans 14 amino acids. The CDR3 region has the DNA TGTGCCAGCAGCATCGGGACAGGTGGTGAAAAACTGTTTTTT. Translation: CASSIGTGGEKLFF.

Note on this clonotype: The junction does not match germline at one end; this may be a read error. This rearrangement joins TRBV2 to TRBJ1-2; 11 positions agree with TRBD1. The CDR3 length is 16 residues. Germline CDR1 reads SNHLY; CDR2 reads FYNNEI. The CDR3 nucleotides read TGTACCAGTAGGGAGAGGACAGGGGGCCTGGTAGGTGGCTACACCTTC. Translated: CTSRERTGGLVGGYTF.